This T cell receptor (beta chain) stems from a study of blood T cell repertoires in COVID-19. Study as a whole: PBMCs, B-cell-depleted T cells, or T cells were the source of the cDNA or gDNA that made up the material.

Trimming left V 0 bases short and J 0 bases short, with 6 bases between. The length of the CDR3 is 15 residues. From germline, CDR1 is LNHNV and CDR2 YYDKDF (reference sequence). Authors' data handling: Amplified reference gene primers provided the basis for estimating nucleated cell counts. Clones were read by immunoSEQ multiplex PCR, and TCRdb kept only the in-frame ones, dropping some. V and J calls and clone size follow that table, whereas D and trimming were derived from the DNA. The table lists 100,000 or so clones, approximately 72% of them singletons. V gene TRBV15 combines with J gene TRBJ1-5; D not certain. The sequencing sample was made of peripheral blood. This clonotype was sampled from a woman between 70 and 85 years old with acute or convalescent COVID-19. CDR3 DNA sequence: TGTGCCACCAGCAGAGAGAGGGTTAGCAATCAGCCCCAGCATTTT. Translation gives CATSRERVSNQPQHF.